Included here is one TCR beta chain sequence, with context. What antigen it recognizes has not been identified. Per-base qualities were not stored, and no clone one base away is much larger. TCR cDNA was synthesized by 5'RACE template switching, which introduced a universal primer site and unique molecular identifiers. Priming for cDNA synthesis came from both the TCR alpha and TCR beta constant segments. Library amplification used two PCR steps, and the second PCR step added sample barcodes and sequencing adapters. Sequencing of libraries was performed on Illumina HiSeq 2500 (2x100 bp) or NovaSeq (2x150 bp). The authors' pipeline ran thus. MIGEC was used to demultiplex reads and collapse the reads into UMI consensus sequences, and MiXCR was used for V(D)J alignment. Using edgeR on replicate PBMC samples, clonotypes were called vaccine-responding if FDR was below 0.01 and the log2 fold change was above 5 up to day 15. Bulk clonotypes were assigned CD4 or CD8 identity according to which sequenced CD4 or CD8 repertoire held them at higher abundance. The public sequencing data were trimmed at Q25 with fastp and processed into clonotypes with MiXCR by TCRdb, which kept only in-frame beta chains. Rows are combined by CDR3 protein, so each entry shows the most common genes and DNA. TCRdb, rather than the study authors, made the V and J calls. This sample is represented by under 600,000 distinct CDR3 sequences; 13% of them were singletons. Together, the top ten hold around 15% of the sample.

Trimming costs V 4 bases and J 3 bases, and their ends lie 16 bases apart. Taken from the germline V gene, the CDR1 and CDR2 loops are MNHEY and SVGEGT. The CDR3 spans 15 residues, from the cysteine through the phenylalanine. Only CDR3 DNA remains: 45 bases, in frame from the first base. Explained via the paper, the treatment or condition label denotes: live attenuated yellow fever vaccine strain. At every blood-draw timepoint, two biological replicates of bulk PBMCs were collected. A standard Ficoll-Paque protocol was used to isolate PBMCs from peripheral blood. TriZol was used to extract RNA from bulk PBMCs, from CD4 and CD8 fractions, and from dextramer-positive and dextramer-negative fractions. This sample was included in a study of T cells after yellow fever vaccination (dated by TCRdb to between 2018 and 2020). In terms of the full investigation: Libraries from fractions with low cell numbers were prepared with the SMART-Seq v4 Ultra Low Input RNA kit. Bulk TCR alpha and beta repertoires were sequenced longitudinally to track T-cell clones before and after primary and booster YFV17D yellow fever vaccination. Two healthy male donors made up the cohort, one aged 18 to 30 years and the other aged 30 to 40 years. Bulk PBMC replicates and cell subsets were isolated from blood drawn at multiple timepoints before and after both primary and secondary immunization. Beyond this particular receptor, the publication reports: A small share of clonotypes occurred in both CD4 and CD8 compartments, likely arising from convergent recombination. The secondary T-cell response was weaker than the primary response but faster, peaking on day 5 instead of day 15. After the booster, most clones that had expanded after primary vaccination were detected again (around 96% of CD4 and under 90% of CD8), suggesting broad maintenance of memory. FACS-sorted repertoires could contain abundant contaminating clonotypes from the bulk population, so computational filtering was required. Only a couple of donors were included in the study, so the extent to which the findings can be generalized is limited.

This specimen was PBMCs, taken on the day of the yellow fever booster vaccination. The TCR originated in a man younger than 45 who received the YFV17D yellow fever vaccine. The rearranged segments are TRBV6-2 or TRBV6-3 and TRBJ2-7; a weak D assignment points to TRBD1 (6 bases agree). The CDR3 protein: CASSSLGTRIYEQYF. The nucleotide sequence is TGTGCCAGCAGTTCATTGGGGACACGGATCTACGAGCAGTACTTC.